The following is a TCR beta chain sequence with its context. Its specificity is unknown. The data were obtained in a study of response to subunit inactivated influenza vaccine. General study points: The authors suggested that every seasonal influenza vaccination recruits few new T cells.

TCRdb reprocessed the RT-PCR reads via MiXCR and lists one record per CDR3 protein. This sample has roughly 630,000 distinct CDR3 sequences, with around 15% found just once. The CDR3 spans 16 residues. CDR1 and CDR2 (germline): KGHSH, LQKENI. Trimming took off 0 bases at V and 0 bases at J, with 10 bases between the two ends. The clonotype originates from a man aged 45 to 65 who received an inactivated influenza vaccine. The genes are TRBV18 and TRBJ2-3; D uncertain. Sample: PBMCs from blood, taken 14 to 15 days before vaccination. DNA of the CDR3: TGTGCCAGCTCACCACCCCAGGCCACTAGCACAGATACGCAGTATTTT. This sequence encodes CASSPPQATSTDTQYF.